Included here is one T cell receptor (beta chain) sequence, with context. This entry is derived from a study of blood T cell repertoires in COVID-19. About the research overall: Spain, Italy and the United States supplied samples that represented acute and convalescent COVID-19. Sources were T cells, B-cell-depleted T cells, or PBMCs; the material itself was cDNA or gDNA.

Unmatched junction bases numbered 5, after V lost 2 bases and J lost 6 bases. This CDR3 region has 15 residues. Germline V gives CDR1 SGHTA, CDR2 FQGNSA. Per the authors' pipeline: Cell counts per sample came from amplifying reference gene primers. Data came from immunoSEQ multiplex PCR; TCRdb stores just in-frame clones and leaves some out. V and J calls and clone size come straight from that table; D and trimming were deduced from the DNA. This sample has hundreds of thousands of clones, with under 90% found just once. The TCR comes from a woman older than 75 with active or convalescent COVID-19. Sequencing was carried out using peripheral blood. The gene calls are TRBV7-2 and TRBJ1-3; 9 bases map to TRBD1. CDR3 DNA sequence: TGTGCCAGCAGCTTAACAGGGGGCGGCCTAAACACCATATATTTT. Protein: CASSLTGGGLNTIYF.